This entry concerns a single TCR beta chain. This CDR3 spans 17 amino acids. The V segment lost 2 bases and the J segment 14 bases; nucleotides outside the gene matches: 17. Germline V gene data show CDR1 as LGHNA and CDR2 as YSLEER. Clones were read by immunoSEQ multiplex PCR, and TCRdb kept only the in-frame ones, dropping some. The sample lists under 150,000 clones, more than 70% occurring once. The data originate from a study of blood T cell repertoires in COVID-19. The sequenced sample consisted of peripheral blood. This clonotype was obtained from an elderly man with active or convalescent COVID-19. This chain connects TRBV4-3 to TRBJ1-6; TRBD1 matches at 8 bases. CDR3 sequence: CASSQHVYDRGLPSLHF. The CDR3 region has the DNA TGCGCCAGCAGCCAACACGTATACGACAGGGGTTTACCCTCCCTCCACTTT.